This entry lists 29 T cell receptor beta chains sequenced from one sample in a study of Graves' ophthalmopathy and Graves' hyperthyroidism. Scientists amplified the TCR beta CDR3 regions from RNA transcripts. An initial RT-PCR round employing HTBI primers preceded a second-round multiplex PCR. TCRdb recomputed calls from the multiplex PCR reads with MiXCR, one row per CDR3 protein. The repertoire holds hundreds of thousands of distinct CDR3 sequences, with 20% to 25% as singletons. Input material: peripheral blood. Receptors were obtained from a woman under 30 with stable Graves' hyperthyroidism.

This clonotype was seen at least ten times. The rearrangement uses TRBV14 and TRBJ2-5; TRBD2 aligns across 10 bases. This CDR3 comprises 16 residues. Germline V gene lookup returns CDR1 SGHDN and CDR2 FVKESK. V dropped 1 base and J dropped 5; count of bases not matched to a gene: 7. This CDR3 is CASSQGKSGRAETQYF. CDR3 nucleotides: TGTGCCAGCAGCCAAGGAAAAAGCGGGAGGGCGGAGACCCAGTACTTC.

There are many counts of this clonotype. This rearrangement joins TRBV7-9 to TRBJ2-7, with D maybe TRBD1 (6 bases). CDR3 size: 15 residues. Trimming removed 5 bases from V and 0 bases from J, with 14 bases in between. Germline CDR1 SEHNR, CDR2 FQNEAQ (reference sequence). CDR3 loop: CASSLSGHSSYEQYF. DNA for the CDR3: TGTGCCAGCAGCCTCTCGGGACATAGCTCCTACGAGCAGTACTTC.

This clonotype was observed a few times. The chain recombines TRBV20-1 with TRBJ2-3, with D possibly TRBD1 on 6 matching bases. The V gene's germline CDR1 is DFQATT and CDR2 SNEGSKA (reference sequence). This CDR3 region has 14 residues. The CDR3 protein is CSAPQGWGTDTQYF. The DNA of the CDR3 is TGCAGCGCACCTCAGGGGTGGGGCACAGATACGCAGTATTTT.

This clonotype was counted ten times or more. The chain recombines TRBV5-1 with TRBJ2-7; no firm D call. The CDR3 length is 13 residues. Germline V gene lookup returns CDR1 SGHRS and CDR2 YFSETQ. Trimming cost V 4 bases and J 3 bases, with 11 bases left between them. CDR3 coding DNA: TGCGCCAGCAGCACCGCACAGAACTACGAGCAGTACTTC. It specifies CASSTAQNYEQYF.

The table lists this clonotype with many counts. Here the CDR3 omits its conserved ending phenylalanine or tryptophan, so a read error is the likely source. The CDR3 region has the DNA TGCAGTGCACAGACAGGCTCTTTTCAGCCCCAGCATCTT. It translates to CSAQTGSFQPQHL. V gene TRBV20-1 combines with J gene TRBJ1-5, with TRBD1 as a possible D gene (6 bases). Germline values: CDR1 DFQATT, CDR2 SNEGSKA (reference sequence). This CDR3 is 13 amino acids long. Trimming left V 6 bases short and J 6 bases short, with 15 bases between.

A word on this clonotype: This clone may be a read error of a much larger clone one base away. The rearrangement uses TRBV20-1 and TRBJ2-4; 7 bases map to TRBD1. Germline V lookup: CDR1 DFQATT, CDR2 SNEGSKA (reference sequence). This CDR3 has 14 amino acids. In nucleotides, the CDR3 is TGCAGTGCTAGAGAAGGGGGCCCCAAAAACATTAAGTACTTC. It yields the protein CSAREGGPKNIKYF.

The gene calls are TRBV30 and TRBJ1-1; tentatively, D is TRBD1 (5 bases). CDR3 length equals 14 residues. Trimming cost V 2 bases and J 8 bases, with 18 bases left between them. The V gene's germline CDR1 is GTSNPN and CDR2 SVGIG (reference sequence). The CDR3 region has the DNA TGTGCCTGGAGTCCGGGGGGAAGGTTGGGAGAAGCTTTCTTT. It encodes CAWSPGGRLGEAFF. The whole variable domain, remainder taken from reference TRBV30 and TRBJ1-1, is SQTIHQWPATLVQPVGSPLSLECTVEGTSNPNLYWYRQAAGRGLQLLFYSVGIGQISSEVPQNLSASRPQDRQFILSSKKLLLSDSGFYLCAWSPGGRLGEAFFGQGTRLTVV.

The CDR3 region is CASSSGSAGGSYNSPLHF. In DNA form, the CDR3 reads TGTGCCAGCAGCTCGGGGAGTGCAGGGGGATCCTATAATTCACCCCTCCACTTT. This chain joins TRBV7-8 and TRBJ1-6, with 7 bases identical to TRBD1. The J segment lost 1 base and the V segment lost 4 bases, leaving 10 bases of the junction unmatched. Germline-derived CDR1 and CDR2 are SGHVS and FQNEAQ. The CDR3 loop spans 18 amino acids.

This clonotype was counted at least ten times. The CDR3 region has the DNA TGTGCCAGCAGCTTAGAGGCTGGGAGCAATCAGCCCCAGCATTTT. Its protein is CASSLEAGSNQPQHF. The chain recombines TRBV11-2 with TRBJ1-5; D uncertain. In germline, CDR1 is SGHAT, CDR2 FQNNGV. This CDR3 region has 15 residues. The V and J ends lost 0 bases and 1 base respectively, with 7 bases between them.

This clonotype was seen a few times. J is TRBJ1-2 and V is TRBV12-3 or TRBV12-4; D ambiguous. The V end was cut by 1 base, the J end by 5 bases, with 11 bases between. The CDR3 has 14 residues. CDR3 sequence: CASSLGRETYGYTF. The CDR3 DNA reads as TGTGCCAGCAGTTTAGGGCGGGAAACGTATGGCTACACCTTC.

Ten or more counts support this clonotype. V gene TRBV12-3 or TRBV12-4 combines with J gene TRBJ2-7, with 9 bases matching TRBD2. V was clipped by 3 bases and J by 4 bases; unmatched bases: 4. The CDR3 loop spans 14 amino acids. CDR3 region: CASSFHSGSYEQYF. The CDR3 nucleotides read TGTGCCAGCAGTTTTCATAGCGGGAGTTACGAGCAGTACTTC.

This chain connects TRBV6-2 or TRBV6-3 to TRBJ2-5, with 15 positions matching TRBD2. CDR1 and CDR2 (germline): MNHEY, SVGEGT. This CDR3 region has 20 residues. The V and J ends lost 2 bases and 4 bases, in that order; junction bases with no gene match: 14. The CDR3 nucleotides are TGTGCCAGCAGTTACCGTGGACTAGCGGGAGGGCCTCGGAAATTAGAGACCCAGTACTTC. This translates into CASSYRGLAGGPRKLETQYF.

This chain uses TRBV10-3 with TRBJ2-2, with 7 bases lining up with TRBD1. Germline V gene data show CDR1 as ENHRY and CDR2 as SYGVKD. The V segment lost 4 bases and the J segment 6 bases; nucleotides outside the gene matches: 11. The CDR3 has 16 amino acids. The CDR3 here is CAISGTSTGSAGELFF. In nucleotides, the CDR3 is TGTGCCATCAGTGGCACTTCGACAGGGTCCGCCGGGGAGCTGTTTTTT.

Of note for this clonotype: Compared with germline, one end of the junction differs, possibly owing to a read error. The chain combines TRBV7-2 with TRBJ2-7; D is uncertain. Germline V gene lookup returns CDR1 SGHTA and CDR2 FQGNSA. The CDR3 is 13 residues long. The CDR3 DNA reads TGTGCCAGTACCTATGGTCGCGCCTACGATCAGTACTTC. Translation gives CASTYGRAYDQYF.

There are many counts of this clonotype. This chain uses TRBV30 with TRBJ1-3; the D is unclear. The V end was cut by 1 base, the J end by 4 bases, with 17 bases between. There are 16 residues in the CDR3. CDR1 is GTSNPN, CDR2 SVGIG, per germline (reference sequence). CDR3 nucleotide sequence: TGTGCCTGGAGTGCCCTCTCCCCCTCGGGGGGAAACACCATATATTTT. Its translation is CAWSALSPSGGNTIYF. Full variable domain (remainder filled in from reference TRBV30 and TRBJ1-3): SQTIHQWPATLVQPVGSPLSLECTVEGTSNPNLYWYRQAAGRGLQLLFYSVGIGQISSEVPQNLSASRPQDRQFILSSKKLLLSDSGFYLCAWSALSPSGGNTIYFGEGSWLTVV.

This clonotype was detected many times. The chain is built from TRBV7-3 and TRBJ2-5; 8 positions match TRBD1. The V gene end was trimmed by 5 bases and the J gene end by 2 bases; junction bases not matched to a gene: 4. The germline gives CDR1 SGHTA, CDR2 FQGTGA. This CDR3 is built from 14 residues. CDR3 sequence (DNA): TGTGCCAGCAGCCAGGGGGCACATCAAGAGACCCAGTACTTC. Translation gives CASSQGAHQETQYF.

This sequence joins TRBV20-1 and TRBJ2-7, with no clear D. CDR1 and CDR2 (germline): DFQATT, SNEGSKA (reference sequence). There are 12 residues in the CDR3. Between the trimmed V and J ends, which lost 3 bases and 6 bases, there was a span of 12 bases. The CDR3 loop is CSARVHGPEQYF. The CDR3 DNA follows: TGCAGTGCTAGGGTTCATGGGCCCGAGCAGTACTTC.

The rearrangement joins TRBV6-2 or TRBV6-3 to TRBJ1-1; no clear D. V dropped 0 bases and J dropped 9 bases, with 11 bases sitting between them. Germline values: CDR1 MNHEY, CDR2 SVGEGT. CDR3 size: 13 residues. In DNA form, the CDR3 reads TGTGCCAGCAGTTACTCGAGTGTCAAGAAAGCTTTCTTT. This sequence encodes CASSYSSVKKAFF.

The chain employs TRBV30 and TRBJ1-6; D uncertain. CDR3 length: 19 amino acids. Germline V lookup: CDR1 GTSNPN, CDR2 SVGIG (reference sequence). V was shortened by 0 bases and J by 0 bases, with 18 bases between the two germline ends. The CDR3 spells CAWSVRGPGLSSYNSPLHF. The CDR3 DNA is TGTGCCTGGAGTGTACGTGGACCTGGACTGAGCTCCTATAATTCACCCCTCCACTTT.

This clonotype was counted ten times or more. The junction differs from germline at one of its ends, possibly a read error. The chain couples TRBV20-1 to TRBJ1-2, with D possibly TRBD1 on 5 matching bases. The germline CDR1 and CDR2 sequences are DFQATT and SNEGSKA (reference sequence). The CDR3 length is 11 residues. For the CDR3, the DNA is TGCAGTGCTAGAGTCCCCCAGGGAATTCGGTTC. Residues: CSARVPQGIRF.

This clonotype has at least ten counts. The chain has TRBV2 and TRBJ1-2; TRBD1 might be the D (6 bases). Trimming stripped 7 bases from V and 7 bases from J, with 13 bases between. The CDR3 has 12 residues. Germline lookup yields CDR1 SNHLY and CDR2 FYNNEI. CDR3 DNA: TGTGCCAGCACTACCACAGGGCCTGGCTACACCTTC. It specifies CASTTTGPGYTF.

Comments on this clonotype: Without the conserved terminal phenylalanine or tryptophan, this CDR3 likely stems from a read error. The rearrangement joins TRBV5-1 to TRBJ2-7; no reliable D call. Germline V gene data show CDR1 as SGHRS and CDR2 as YFSETQ. The V end lost 1 base, the J end lost 0 bases, and 8 bases lay between the germline ends. CDR3 size: 14 residues. The CDR3 DNA reads TGCGCCAGCAGCTTGAATGCGATCTCCTACGAGCAGTACCTC. Amino acid sequence: CASSLNAISYEQYL.

The chain is built from TRBV12-3 or TRBV12-4 and TRBJ1-2; D uncertain. With 1 base removed from V and 7 bases from J, the gap between germline ends came to 13 bases. This CDR3 has 14 amino acids. The CDR3 here is CASSLGPGEAGYTF. CDR3 in DNA: TGTGCCAGCAGTTTAGGGCCGGGCGAAGCTGGCTACACCTTC.

This clonotype was recorded many times. The chain employs TRBV13 and TRBJ2-5; no clear D gene. CDR3 size: 14 residues. Germline V gene sequence: CDR1 PRHDT, CDR2 FYEKMQ (reference sequence). Trimming took 5 bases from V and 3 from J, leaving 13 bases between them. CDR3 in amino acids: CASSPGPGKETQYF. The CDR3 DNA sequence: TGTGCCAGCAGCCCCGGACCAGGAAAAGAGACCCAGTACTTC. The full variable domain, completed using reference TRBV13 and TRBJ2-5, is AAGVIQSPRHLIKEKRETATLKCYPIPRHDTVYWYQQGPGQDPQFLISFYEKMQSDKGSIPDRFSAQQFSDYHSELNMSSLELGDSALYFCASSPGPGKETQYFGPGTRLLVL.

This clonotype was detected many times. The gene calls are TRBV20-1 and TRBJ2-5; perhaps D is TRBD1 or TRBD2 (5 bases each). V gave up 7 bases and J gave up 1 base, with 13 bases separating them. The germline CDR1 and CDR2 sequences are DFQATT and SNEGSKA (reference sequence). The length of the CDR3 is 13 residues. The CDR3 protein is CSVNLGAQETQYF. CDR3 in DNA: TGCAGTGTTAATCTCGGGGCCCAAGAGACCCAGTACTTC.

This clonotype appeared a single time. The chain combines TRBV11-3 with TRBJ1-2; D is possibly TRBD1 (5 bases). Germline V gene data show CDR1 as SGHNT and CDR2 as YENEEA. This CDR3 has 14 amino acids. Trimming took off 0 bases at V and 3 bases at J, with 8 bases between the two ends. DNA for the CDR3: TGTGCCAGCAGCTTAGATACCAGGGACTATGGCTACACCTTC. Its protein product is CASSLDTRDYGYTF.

The V call is TRBV29-1, the J call TRBJ1-1, with TRBD1 matching 8 bases. Looked up from germline, CDR1 is SQVTM and CDR2 is ANQGSEA. This CDR3 is built from 15 residues. Trimming removed 4 bases from V and 4 bases from J; junction bases left unmatched: 11. The CDR3 here is CSVAQGGAVGTEAFF. CDR3 nucleotides: TGCAGCGTTGCACAGGGGGGGGCGGTTGGCACTGAAGCTTTCTTT. Full variable domain (rest looked up from reference TRBV29-1 and TRBJ1-1): SAVISQKPSRDICQRGTSLTIQCQVDSQVTMMFWYRQQPGQSLTLIATANQGSEATYESGFVIDKFPISRPNLTFSTLTVSNMSPEDSSIYLCSVAQGGAVGTEAFFGQGTRLTVV.

Worth noting for this clonotype: Mismatch with germline at one junction end may stem from a read error. The chain has TRBV29-1 and TRBJ1-2; TRBD1 might be the D (5 bases). The CDR3 contains 12 residues. CDR1 SQVTM and CDR2 ANQGSEA come from the germline V gene. The CDR3 coding sequence is TGCAGAGTTGATGGGCAGGGCTATGGCTACACCTTC. Translated, it gives CRVDGQGYGYTF.

This clonotype turned up a few times. The chain is built from TRBV28 and TRBJ2-1; 9 nucleotides agree with TRBD1. The CDR3 is 14 amino acids. CDR1 MDHEN and CDR2 SYDVKM come from the germline V gene. V dropped 8 bases and J dropped 3; count of bases not matched to a gene: 5. CDR3 bases: TGTGCCAGCGCCGGGGACAGGGACTACAATGAGCAGTTCTTC. It yields the protein CASAGDRDYNEQFF.